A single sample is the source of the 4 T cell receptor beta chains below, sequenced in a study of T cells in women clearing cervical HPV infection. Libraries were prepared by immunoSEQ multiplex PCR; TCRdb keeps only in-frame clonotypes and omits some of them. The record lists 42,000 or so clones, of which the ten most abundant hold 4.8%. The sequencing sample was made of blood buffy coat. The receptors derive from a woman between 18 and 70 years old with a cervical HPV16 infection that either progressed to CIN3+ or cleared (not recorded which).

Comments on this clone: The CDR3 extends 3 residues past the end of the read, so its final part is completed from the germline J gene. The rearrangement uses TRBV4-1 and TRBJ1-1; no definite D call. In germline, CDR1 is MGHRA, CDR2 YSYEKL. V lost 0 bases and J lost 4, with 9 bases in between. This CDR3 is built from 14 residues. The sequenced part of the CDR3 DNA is TGCGCCAGCAGCCAAGATCCTGCGGGCACTGAA. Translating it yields CASSQDPAGTE. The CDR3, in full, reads CASSQDPAGTEAFF.

The CDR3 sequence is CATQAGGSTDTQYF. The sequenced CDR3 bases are TGTGCCACCCAAGCGGGGGGGAGCACAGATACG. This rearrangement joins TRBV2 to TRBJ2-3; 10 bases fit TRBD2. The sequence runs out 3 residues before the end of the CDR3; the remainder is reconstructed from the germline J gene. The CDR3 spans 14 residues. J gave up 0 bases and V 10 bases, and 4 bases lay outside the gene matches. Germline loops: CDR1 SNHLY, CDR2 FYNNEI.

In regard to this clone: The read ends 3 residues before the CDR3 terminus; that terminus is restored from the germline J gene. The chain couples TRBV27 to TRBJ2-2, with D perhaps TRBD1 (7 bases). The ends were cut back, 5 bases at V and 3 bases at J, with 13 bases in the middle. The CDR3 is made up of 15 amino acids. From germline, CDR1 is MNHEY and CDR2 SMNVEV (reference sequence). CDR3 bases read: TGTGCCAGCAGTCTGGACAGGAGGGACACCGGGGAG. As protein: CASSLDRRDTGE. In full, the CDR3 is CASSLDRRDTGELFF.

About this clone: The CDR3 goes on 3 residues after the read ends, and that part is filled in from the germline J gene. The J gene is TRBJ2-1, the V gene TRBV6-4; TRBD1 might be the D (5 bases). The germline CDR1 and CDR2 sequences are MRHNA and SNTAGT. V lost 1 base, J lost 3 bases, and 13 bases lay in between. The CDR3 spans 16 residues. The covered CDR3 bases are TGTGCCAGCAGTGACTTGTGGACACAGATCTACAATGAG. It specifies CASSDLWTQIYNE. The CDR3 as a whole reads CASSDLWTQIYNEQFF.